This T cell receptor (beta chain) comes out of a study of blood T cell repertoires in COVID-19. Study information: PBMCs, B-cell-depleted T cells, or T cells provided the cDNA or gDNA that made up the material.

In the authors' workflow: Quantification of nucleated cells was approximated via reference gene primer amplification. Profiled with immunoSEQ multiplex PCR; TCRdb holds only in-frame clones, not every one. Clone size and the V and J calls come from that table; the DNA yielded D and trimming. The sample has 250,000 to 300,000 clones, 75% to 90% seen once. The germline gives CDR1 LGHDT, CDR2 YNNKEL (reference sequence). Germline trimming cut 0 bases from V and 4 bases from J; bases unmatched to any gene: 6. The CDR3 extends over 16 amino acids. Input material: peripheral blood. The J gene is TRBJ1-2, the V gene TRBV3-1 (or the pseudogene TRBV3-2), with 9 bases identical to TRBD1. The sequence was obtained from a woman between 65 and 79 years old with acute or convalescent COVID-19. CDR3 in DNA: TGTGCCAGCAGCCAAGAAGGGACAGGGAGGCCCTATGGCTACACCTTC. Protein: CASSQEGTGRPYGYTF.